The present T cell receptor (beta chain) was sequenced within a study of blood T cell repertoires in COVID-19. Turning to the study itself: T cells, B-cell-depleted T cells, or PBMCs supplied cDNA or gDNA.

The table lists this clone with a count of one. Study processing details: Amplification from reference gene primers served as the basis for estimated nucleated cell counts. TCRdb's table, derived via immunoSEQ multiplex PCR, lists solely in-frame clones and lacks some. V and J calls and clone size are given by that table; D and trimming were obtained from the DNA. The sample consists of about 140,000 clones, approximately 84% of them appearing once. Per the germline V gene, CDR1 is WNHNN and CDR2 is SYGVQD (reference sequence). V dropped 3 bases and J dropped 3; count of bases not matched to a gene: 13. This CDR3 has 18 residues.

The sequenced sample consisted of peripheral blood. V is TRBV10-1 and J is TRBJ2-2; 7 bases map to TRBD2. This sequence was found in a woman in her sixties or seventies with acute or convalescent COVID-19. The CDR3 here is CASSDRRWGREDTGELFF. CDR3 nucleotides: TGCGCCAGCAGTGACCGACGATGGGGGAGGGAGGACACCGGGGAGCTGTTTTTT.